This T cell receptor (beta chain) was recovered during a study of cytomegalovirus exposure and HLA in healthy donors. Use of 60 Vbeta and 13 Jbeta primers characterized the PCR. Clones were sequenced by immunoSEQ multiplex PCR, and TCRdb holds only the in-frame ones, with some missing. Among approximately 84,000 clones, 70% to 80% were seen once, and the ten largest hold over 7.5%. V gave up 5 bases and J gave up 8 bases; unmatched junction bases: 17. Germline CDR1 GTSNPN, CDR2 SVGIG (reference sequence). The CDR3 contains 16 residues. This sequence joins TRBV30 and TRBJ2-3; 9 bases are shared with TRBD1. The sequencing input was PBMCs. The origin of this receptor is a man aged 35 to 55 in good health and CMV-seropositive. CDR3 nucleotide sequence: TGTGCCTGGGCTCCTACAACAGGGGGCCCAGTCGGTACGCAGTATTTT. This translates into CAWAPTTGGPVGTQYF.